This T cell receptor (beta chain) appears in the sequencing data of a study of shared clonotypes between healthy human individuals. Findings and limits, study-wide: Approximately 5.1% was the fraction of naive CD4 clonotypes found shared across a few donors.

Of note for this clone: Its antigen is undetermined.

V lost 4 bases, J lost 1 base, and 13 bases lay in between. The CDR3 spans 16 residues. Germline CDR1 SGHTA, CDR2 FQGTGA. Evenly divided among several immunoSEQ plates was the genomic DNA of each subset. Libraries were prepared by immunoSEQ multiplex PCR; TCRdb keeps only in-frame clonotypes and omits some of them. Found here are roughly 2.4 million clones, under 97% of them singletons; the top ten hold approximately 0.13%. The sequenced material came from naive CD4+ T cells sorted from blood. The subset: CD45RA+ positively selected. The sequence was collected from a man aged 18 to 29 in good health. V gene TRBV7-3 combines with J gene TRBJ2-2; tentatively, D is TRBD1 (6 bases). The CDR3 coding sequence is TGTGCCAGCAGCTGGTCCGGGACAAGGAACACCGGGGAGCTGTTTTTT. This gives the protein CASSWSGTRNTGELFF.